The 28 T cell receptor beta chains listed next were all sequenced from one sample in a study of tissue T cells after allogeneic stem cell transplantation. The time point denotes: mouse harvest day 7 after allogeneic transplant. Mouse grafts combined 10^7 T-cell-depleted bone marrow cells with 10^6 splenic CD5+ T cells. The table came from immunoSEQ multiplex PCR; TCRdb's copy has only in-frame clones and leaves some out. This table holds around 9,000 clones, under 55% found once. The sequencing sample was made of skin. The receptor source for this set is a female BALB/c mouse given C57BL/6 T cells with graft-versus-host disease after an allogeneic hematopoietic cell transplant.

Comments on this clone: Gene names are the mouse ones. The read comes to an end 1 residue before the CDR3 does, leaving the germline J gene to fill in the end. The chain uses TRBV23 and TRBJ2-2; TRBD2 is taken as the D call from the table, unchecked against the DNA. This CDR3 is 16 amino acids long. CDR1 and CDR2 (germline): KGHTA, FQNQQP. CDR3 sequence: CSSSQGLGANTGQLYF. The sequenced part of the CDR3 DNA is TGCTCCAGCAGTCAAGGACTGGGGGCAAACACCGGGCAGCTCTAC. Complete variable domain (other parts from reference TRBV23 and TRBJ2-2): DAAVTQKPRYLIKMKGQEAEMKCIPEKGHTAVFWYQQKQSKELKFLIYFQNQQPLDQIDMVKERFSAVCPSSSLCSLGIRTCEAEDSALYLCSSSQGLGANTGQLYFGEGSKLTVL.

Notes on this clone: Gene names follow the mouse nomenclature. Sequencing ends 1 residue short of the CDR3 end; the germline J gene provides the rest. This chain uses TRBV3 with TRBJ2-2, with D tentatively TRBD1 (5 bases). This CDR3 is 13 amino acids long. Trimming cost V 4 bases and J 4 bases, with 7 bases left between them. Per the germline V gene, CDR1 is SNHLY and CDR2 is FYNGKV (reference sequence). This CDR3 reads CASSSQGTGQLYF. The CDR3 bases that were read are TGTGCCAGCAGCTCGCAGGGCACCGGGCAGCTCTAC.

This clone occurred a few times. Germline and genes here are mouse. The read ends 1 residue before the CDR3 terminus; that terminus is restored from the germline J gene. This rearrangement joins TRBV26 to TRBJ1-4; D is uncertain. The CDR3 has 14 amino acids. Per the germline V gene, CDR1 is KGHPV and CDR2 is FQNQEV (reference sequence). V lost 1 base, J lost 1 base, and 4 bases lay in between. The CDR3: CASSLWPSNERLFF. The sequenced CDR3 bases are TGTGCCAGCAGTCTGTGGCCTTCCAACGAAAGATTATTT.

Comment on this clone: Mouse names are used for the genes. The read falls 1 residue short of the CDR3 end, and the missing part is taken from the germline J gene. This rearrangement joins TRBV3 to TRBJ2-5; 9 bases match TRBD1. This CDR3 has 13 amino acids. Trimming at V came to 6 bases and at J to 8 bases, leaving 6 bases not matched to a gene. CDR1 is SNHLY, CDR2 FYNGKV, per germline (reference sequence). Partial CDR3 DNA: TGTGCCAGCAGTTCCGGGACAGGGAGCACCCAGTAC. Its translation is CASSSGTGSTQY. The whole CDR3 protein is CASSSGTGSTQYF.

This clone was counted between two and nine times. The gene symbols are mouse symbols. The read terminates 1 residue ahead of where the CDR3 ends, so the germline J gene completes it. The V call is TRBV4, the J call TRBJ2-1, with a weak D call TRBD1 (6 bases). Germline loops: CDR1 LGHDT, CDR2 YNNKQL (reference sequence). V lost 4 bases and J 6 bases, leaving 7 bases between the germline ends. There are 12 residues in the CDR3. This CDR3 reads CASSFRGAEQFF. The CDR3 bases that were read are TGTGCCAGCAGCTTCAGGGGTGCTGAGCAGTTC.

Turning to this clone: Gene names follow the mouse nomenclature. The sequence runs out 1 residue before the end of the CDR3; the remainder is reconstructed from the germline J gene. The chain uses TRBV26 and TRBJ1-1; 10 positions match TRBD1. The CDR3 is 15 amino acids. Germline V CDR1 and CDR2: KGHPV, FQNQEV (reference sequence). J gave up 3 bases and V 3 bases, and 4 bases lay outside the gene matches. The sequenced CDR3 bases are TGTGCCAGCAGTCTCCGGGACAGGGGATACACAGAAGTCTTC. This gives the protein CASSLRDRGYTEVF. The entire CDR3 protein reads CASSLRDRGYTEVFF.

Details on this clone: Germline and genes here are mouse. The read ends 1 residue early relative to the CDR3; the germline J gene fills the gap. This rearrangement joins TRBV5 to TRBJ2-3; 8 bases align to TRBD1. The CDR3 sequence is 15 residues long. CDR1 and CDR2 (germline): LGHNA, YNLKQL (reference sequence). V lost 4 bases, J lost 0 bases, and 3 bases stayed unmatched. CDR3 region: CASSPNRGSAETLYF. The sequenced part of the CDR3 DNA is TGTGCCAGCAGCCCCAACAGGGGGAGTGCAGAAACGCTGTAT.

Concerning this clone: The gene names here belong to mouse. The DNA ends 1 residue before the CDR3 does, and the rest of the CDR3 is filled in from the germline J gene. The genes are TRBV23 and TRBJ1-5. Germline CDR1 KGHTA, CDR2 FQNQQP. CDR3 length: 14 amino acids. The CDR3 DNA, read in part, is TGCTCCAGCAGTCTCCGGGAGACCAACCAGGCTCCGCTT. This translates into CSSSLRETNQAPL. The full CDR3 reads CSSSLRETNQAPLF. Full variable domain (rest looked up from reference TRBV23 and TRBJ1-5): DAAVTQKPRYLIKMKGQEAEMKCIPEKGHTAVFWYQQKQSKELKFLIYFQNQQPLDQIDMVKERFSAVCPSSSLCSLGIRTCEAEDSALYLCSSSLRETNQAPLFGEGTRLSVL.

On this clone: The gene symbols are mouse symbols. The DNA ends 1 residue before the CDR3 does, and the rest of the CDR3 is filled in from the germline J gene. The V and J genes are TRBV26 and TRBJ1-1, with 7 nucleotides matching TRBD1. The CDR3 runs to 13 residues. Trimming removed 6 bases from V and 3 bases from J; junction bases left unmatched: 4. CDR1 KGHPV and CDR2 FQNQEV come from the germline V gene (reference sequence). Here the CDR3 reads CASSPDRDTEVFF. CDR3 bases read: TGTGCCAGCAGCCCCGACAGGGACACAGAAGTCTTC. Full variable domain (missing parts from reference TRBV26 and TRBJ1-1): NSKVIQTPRYLVKGQGQKAKMRCIPEKGHPVVFWYQQNKNNEFKFLINFQNQEVLQQIDMTEKRFSAECPSNSPCSLEIQSSEAGDSALYLCASSPDRDTEVFFGKGTRLTVV.

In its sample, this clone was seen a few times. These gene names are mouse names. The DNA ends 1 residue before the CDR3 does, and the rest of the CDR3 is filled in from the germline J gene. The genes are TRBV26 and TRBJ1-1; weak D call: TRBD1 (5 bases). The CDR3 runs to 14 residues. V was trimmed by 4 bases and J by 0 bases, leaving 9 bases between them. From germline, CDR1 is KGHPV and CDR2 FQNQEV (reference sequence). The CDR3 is CASSPTTANTEVFF. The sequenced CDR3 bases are TGTGCCAGCAGTCCGACGACAGCAAACACAGAAGTCTTC.

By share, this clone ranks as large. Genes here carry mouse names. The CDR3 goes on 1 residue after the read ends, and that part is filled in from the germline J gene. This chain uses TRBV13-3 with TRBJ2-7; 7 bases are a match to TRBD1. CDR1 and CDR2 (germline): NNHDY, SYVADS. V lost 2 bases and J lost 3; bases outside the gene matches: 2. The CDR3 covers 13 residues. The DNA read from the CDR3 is TGTGCCAGCAGTGACAGGGGGATCTATGAACAGTAC. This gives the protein CASSDRGIYEQY. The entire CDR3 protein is CASSDRGIYEQYF.

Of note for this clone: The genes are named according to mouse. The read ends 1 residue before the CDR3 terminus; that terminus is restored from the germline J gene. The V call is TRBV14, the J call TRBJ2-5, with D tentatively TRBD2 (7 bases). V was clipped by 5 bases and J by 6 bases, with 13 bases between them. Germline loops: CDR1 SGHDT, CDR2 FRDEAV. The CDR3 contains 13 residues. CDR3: CASRRGALDTQYF. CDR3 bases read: TGTGCCAGCAGAAGGGGGGCGCTGGACACCCAGTAC.

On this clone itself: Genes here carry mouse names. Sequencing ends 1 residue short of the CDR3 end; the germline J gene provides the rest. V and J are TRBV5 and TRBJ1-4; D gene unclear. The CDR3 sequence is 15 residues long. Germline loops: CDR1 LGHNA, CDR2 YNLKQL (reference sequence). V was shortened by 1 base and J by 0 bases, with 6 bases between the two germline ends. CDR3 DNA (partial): TGTGCCAGCAGCCAAGGGCACCTTTCCAACGAAAGATTATTT. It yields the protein CASSQGHLSNERLF. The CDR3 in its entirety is CASSQGHLSNERLFF.

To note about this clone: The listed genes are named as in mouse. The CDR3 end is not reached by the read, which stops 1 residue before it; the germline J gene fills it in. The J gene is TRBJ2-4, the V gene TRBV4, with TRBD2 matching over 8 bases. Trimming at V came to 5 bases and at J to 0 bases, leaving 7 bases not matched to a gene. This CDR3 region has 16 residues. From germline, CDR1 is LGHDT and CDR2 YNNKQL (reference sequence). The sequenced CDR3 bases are TGTGCCAGCAGCCAACTGGGGGCGACTAGTCAAAACACCTTGTAC. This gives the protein CASSQLGATSQNTLY. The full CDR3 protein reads CASSQLGATSQNTLYF.

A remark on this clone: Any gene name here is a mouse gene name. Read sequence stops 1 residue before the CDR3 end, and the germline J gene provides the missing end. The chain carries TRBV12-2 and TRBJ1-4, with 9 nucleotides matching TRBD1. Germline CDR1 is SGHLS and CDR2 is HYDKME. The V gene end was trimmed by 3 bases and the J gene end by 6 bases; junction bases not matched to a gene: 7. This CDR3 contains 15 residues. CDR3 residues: CASSTWTGVDERLFF. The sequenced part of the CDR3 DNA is TGTGCCAGCTCTACCTGGACAGGGGTGGACGAAAGATTATTT. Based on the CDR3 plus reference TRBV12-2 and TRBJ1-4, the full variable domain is NSGVVQSPRYIIKGKGERSILKCIPISGHLSVAWYQQTQGQELKFFIQHYDKMERDKGNLPSRFSVQQFDDYHSEMNMSALELEDSAVYFCASSTWTGVDERLFFGHGTKLSVL.

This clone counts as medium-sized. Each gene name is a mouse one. CDR3 DNA, as far as it was read: TGTGCCAGCTCTCTCGCCTGGGGGTATGAACAGTAC. Translated, it gives CASSLAWGYEQY. In full, the CDR3 reads CASSLAWGYEQYF. The V and J genes are TRBV12-2 and TRBJ2-7; 7 positions agree with TRBD2. From the germline J gene comes the end of the CDR3, since the read stops 1 residue before it. V dropped 0 bases and J dropped 4; count of bases not matched to a gene: 2. CDR3 length: 13 amino acids. Germline values: CDR1 SGHLS, CDR2 HYDKME.

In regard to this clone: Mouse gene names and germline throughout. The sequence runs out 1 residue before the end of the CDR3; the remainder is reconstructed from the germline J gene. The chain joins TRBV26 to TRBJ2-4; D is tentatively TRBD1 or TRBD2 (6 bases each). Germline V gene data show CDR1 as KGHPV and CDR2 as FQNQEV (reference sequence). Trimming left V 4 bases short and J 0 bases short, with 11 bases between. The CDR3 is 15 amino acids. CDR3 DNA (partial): TGTGCCAGCAGTCCGGGGGGACAAAGTCAAAACACCTTGTAC. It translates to CASSPGGQSQNTLY. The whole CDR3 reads CASSPGGQSQNTLYF.

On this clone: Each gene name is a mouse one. This CDR3 reads CASSPGLGEQDTQYF. The covered CDR3 bases are TGTGCCAGCTCCCCCGGACTGGGGGAGCAAGACACCCAGTAC. The chain has TRBV12-1 and TRBJ2-5; 10 positions match TRBD2. The read ends 1 residue early relative to the CDR3; the germline J gene fills the gap. Germline values: CDR1 SGHSN, CDR2 HYEKVE. The CDR3 sequence is 15 residues long. The J segment lost 3 bases and the V segment lost 4 bases, leaving 6 bases of the junction unmatched.

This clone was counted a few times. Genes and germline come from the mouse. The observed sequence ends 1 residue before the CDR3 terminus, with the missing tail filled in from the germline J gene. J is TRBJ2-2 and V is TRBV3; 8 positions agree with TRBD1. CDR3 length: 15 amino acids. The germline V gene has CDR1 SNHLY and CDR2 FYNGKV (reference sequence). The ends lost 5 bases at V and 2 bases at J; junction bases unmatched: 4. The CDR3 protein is CASSRRTGNTGQLYF. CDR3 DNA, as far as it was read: TGTGCCAGCAGCCGCCGGACAGGGAACACCGGGCAGCTCTAC.

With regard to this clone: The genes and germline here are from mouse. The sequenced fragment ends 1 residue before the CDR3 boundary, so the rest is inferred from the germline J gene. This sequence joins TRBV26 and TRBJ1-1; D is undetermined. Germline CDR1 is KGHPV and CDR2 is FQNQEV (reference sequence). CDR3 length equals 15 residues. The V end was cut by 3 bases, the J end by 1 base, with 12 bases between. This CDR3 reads CASSLDGRANTEVFF. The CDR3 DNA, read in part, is TGTGCCAGCAGTCTTGATGGGAGGGCGAACACAGAAGTCTTC.

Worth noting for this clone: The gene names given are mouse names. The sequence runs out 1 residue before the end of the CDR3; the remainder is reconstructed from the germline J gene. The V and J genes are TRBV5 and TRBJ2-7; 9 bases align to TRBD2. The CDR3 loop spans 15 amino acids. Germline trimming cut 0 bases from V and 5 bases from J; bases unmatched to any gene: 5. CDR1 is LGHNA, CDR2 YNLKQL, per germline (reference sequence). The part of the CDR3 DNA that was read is TGTGCCAGCAGCCAAGAGCTTGGGGGGGCGGATGAACAGTAC. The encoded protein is CASSQELGGADEQY. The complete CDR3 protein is CASSQELGGADEQYF.

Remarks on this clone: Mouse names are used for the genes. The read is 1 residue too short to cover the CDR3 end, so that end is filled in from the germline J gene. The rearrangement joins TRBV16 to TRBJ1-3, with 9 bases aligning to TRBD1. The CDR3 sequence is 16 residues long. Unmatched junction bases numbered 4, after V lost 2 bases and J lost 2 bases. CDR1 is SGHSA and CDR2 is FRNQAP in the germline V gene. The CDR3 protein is CASSLKGQGTGNTLYF. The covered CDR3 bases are TGTGCAAGCAGCTTAAAGGGACAGGGAACTGGAAATACGCTCTAT.

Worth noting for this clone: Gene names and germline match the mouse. The CDR3 is CASSLGGAGEQYF. The sequenced CDR3 bases are TGTGCCAGCAGCCTTGGGGGGGCGGGGGAACAGTAC. The gene calls are TRBV15 and TRBJ2-7; the match to TRBD2 covers 9 bases. The read finishes 1 residue shy of the CDR3 end, and the germline J gene is used to complete it. Trimming cost V 6 bases and J 7 bases; bases outside gene matches: 7. This CDR3 comprises 13 residues. Germline assignment: CDR1 SGHND and CDR2 FRSKSL.

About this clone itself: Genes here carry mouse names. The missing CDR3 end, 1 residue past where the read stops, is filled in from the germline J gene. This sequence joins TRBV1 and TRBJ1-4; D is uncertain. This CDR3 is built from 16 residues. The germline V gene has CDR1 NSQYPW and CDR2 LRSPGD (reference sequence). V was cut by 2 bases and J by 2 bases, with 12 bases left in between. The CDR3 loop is CTCSAIRGLSNERLFF. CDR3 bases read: TGCACCTGCAGTGCAATCCGGGGTTTATCCAACGAAAGATTATTT.

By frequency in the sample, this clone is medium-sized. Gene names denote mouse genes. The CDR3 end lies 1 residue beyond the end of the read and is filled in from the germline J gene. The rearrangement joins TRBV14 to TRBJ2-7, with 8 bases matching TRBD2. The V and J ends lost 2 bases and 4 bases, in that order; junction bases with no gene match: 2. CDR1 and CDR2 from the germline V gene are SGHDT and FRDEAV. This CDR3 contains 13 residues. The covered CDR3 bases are TGTGCCAGCAGTTTTACTGGGGGTTATGAACAGTAC. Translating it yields CASSFTGGYEQY. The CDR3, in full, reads CASSFTGGYEQYF.

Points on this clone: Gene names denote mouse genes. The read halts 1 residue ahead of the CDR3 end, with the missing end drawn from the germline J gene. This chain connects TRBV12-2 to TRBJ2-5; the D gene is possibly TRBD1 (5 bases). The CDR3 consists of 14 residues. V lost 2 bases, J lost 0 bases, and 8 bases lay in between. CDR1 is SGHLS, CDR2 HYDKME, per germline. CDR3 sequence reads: CASSPTVNQDTQYF. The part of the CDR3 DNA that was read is TGTGCCAGCTCTCCGACAGTTAACCAAGACACCCAGTAC.

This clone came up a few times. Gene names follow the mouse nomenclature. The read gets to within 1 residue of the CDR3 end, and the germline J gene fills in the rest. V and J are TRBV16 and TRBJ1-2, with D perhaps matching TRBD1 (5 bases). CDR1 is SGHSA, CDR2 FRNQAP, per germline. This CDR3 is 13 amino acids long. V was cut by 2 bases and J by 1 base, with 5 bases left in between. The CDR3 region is CASSLQGNSDYTF. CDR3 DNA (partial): TGTGCAAGCAGCTTACAGGGAAACTCCGACTACACC.

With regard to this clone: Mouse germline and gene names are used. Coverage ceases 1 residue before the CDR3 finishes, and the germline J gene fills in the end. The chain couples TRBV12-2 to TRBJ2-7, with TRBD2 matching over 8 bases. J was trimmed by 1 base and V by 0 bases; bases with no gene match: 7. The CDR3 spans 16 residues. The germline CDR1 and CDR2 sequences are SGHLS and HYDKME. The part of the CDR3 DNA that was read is TGTGCCAGCTCTCTCGACGGGGGGGCGCGGTCCTATGAACAGTAC. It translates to CASSLDGGARSYEQY. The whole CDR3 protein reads CASSLDGGARSYEQYF.